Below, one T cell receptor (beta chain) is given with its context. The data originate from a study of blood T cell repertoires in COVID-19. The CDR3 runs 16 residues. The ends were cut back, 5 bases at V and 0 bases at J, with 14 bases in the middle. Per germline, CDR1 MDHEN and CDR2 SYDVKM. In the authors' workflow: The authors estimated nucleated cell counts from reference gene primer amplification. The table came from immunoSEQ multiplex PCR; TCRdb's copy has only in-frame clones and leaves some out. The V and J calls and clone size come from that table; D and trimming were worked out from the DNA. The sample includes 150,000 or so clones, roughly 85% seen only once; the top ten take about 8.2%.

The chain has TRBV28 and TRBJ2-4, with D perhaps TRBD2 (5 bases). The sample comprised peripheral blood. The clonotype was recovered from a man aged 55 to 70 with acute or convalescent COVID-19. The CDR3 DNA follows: TGTGCCAGCAGTCCGGAGGCGGGCTTAGCCAAAAACATTCAGTACTTC. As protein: CASSPEAGLAKNIQYF.